What follows are 29 T cell receptor beta chains derived from one specimen sequenced in a study of blood T cell repertoires in COVID-19. TCRdb's table, derived via immunoSEQ multiplex PCR, lists solely in-frame clones and lacks some. This repertoire shows 40,000 to 55,000 clones, 82% found once; its top ten account for around 15%. Sequencing used peripheral blood. These receptors all stem from a human donor in a cohort sampled during active COVID-19.

The rearrangement uses TRBV11-3 and TRBJ2-2; 8 bases map to TRBD1. The CDR3 is 15 residues long. CDR1 and CDR2 (germline): SGHNT, YENEEA. With 5 bases clipped from V and 4 bases from J, the junction kept 6 bases outside the gene matches. The CDR3 DNA is TGTGCCAGCAGCCTGGGACAGGCGCTCACCGGGGAGCTGTTTTTT. Residues: CASSLGQALTGELFF.

The sample holds one count of this clone. The chain has TRBV10-2 and TRBJ1-5; 7 positions match TRBD1. The CDR3 consists of 16 residues. CDR1 is WSHSY, CDR2 SAAADI, per germline. V gave up 5 bases and J gave up 0 bases; unmatched junction bases: 7. The DNA for the CDR3 is TGCGCCAGCAGTACGACAGGGCTTTATAGCAATCAGCCCCAGCATTTT. Protein sequence: CASSTTGLYSNQPQHF.

This clone was found once. This rearrangement joins TRBV30 to TRBJ1-1; 11 bases are a match to TRBD1. J gave up 0 bases and V 2 bases, and 14 bases lay outside the gene matches. Germline V gene sequence: CDR1 GTSNPN, CDR2 SVGIG (reference sequence). The CDR3 contains 19 residues. The CDR3 sequence is CAWSQENRDRGILNTEAFF. CDR3 DNA: TGTGCCTGGAGTCAAGAGAACCGGGACAGGGGGATTTTGAACACTGAAGCTTTCTTT.

J is TRBJ1-4 and V is TRBV30; 7 bases align to TRBD1. CDR3 size: 12 residues. J was trimmed by 7 bases and V by 3 bases; bases with no gene match: 2. Germline V gene lookup returns CDR1 GTSNPN and CDR2 SVGIG (reference sequence). CDR3 protein: CAWRGQPEKLFF. CDR3 coding DNA: TGTGCCTGGAGGGGACAGCCTGAAAAACTGTTTTTT.

V usage is TRBV2 and J usage is TRBJ1-5; the D gene is possibly TRBD1 (6 bases). Germline CDR1 reads SNHLY; CDR2 reads FYNNEI. V lost 5 bases and J 4 bases, leaving 12 bases between the germline ends. The CDR3 consists of 14 residues. This CDR3 is CASSRGGRNQPQHF. The CDR3 coding sequence is TGTGCCAGCAGTCGAGGGGGACGTAATCAGCCCCAGCATTTT.

The V gene is TRBV28, the J gene TRBJ2-1; 13 bases are shared with TRBD2. The J segment lost 8 bases and the V segment lost 5 bases, leaving 3 bases of the junction unmatched. Germline CDR1 MDHEN, CDR2 SYDVKM. The CDR3 runs 14 residues. CDR3 nucleotide sequence: TGTGCCAGCAGTGGACTAGCGGGAGTGCATGAGCAGTTCTTC. Its protein product is CASSGLAGVHEQFF.

This chain joins TRBV19 and TRBJ1-1, with D perhaps TRBD1 (6 bases). The V end was cut by 5 bases, the J end by 5 bases, with 15 bases between. The CDR3 runs to 14 residues. The V gene's germline CDR1 is LNHDA and CDR2 SQIVND (reference sequence). This CDR3 reads CASSLPTGKTEAFF. Written as DNA, the CDR3 is TGTGCCAGTAGTCTACCCACAGGGAAAACTGAAGCTTTCTTT.

The rearrangement uses TRBV6-5 and TRBJ2-1; 8 nucleotides agree with TRBD2. The CDR3 spans 16 residues. V dropped 4 bases and J dropped 8; count of bases not matched to a gene: 13. In germline, CDR1 is MNHEY, CDR2 SVGAGI. CDR3 nucleotides: TGTGCCAGCAGTTCCGGCCTGAGCGGGAGATGGTATGAGCAGTTCTTC. It is translated as CASSSGLSGRWYEQFF.

The genes are TRBV11-2 and TRBJ2-1; the match to TRBD2 covers 8 bases. Germline V lookup: CDR1 SGHAT, CDR2 FQNNGV. This CDR3 region has 15 residues. V trimming: 6 bases; J trimming: 4 bases; junction bases outside the gene matches: 8. CDR3 bases: TGTGCCAGCAGTTCCTTCGGGACTAGTTACAATGAGCAGTTCTTC. As protein: CASSSFGTSYNEQFF.

This chain links TRBV6-6 with TRBJ2-7, with D perhaps matching TRBD1 (6 bases). The CDR3 consists of 15 residues. Germline V CDR1 and CDR2: MNHNY, SVGAGI (reference sequence). V gave up 6 bases and J gave up 2 bases, with 17 bases separating them. The CDR3 sequence: CASSLQGLGTYEQYF. CDR3 sequence (DNA): TGTGCCAGCAGCTTACAGGGCCTAGGAACCTACGAGCAGTACTTC.

The sample holds a few counts of this clone. J is TRBJ2-1 and V is TRBV6-2 or TRBV6-3; 9 bases are shared with TRBD2. Germline-derived CDR1 and CDR2 are MNHEY and SVGEGT. This CDR3 region has 16 residues. Trimming took 2 bases from V and 9 from J; bases not matched to a gene: 11. The CDR3 DNA follows: TGTGCCAGCAGTTACGATGGGACTAGCCGAGCACGTGAGCAGTTCTTC. Translated: CASSYDGTSRAREQFF.

The chain carries TRBV9 and TRBJ2-2; 8 bases map to TRBD2. CDR1 is SGDLS and CDR2 is YYNGEE in the germline V gene. The junction had 7 bases not matched to a gene; V was cut back by 6 bases and J by 0 bases. This CDR3 is 16 amino acids long. The CDR3 coding sequence is TGTGCCAGCACCACGGGGGGGGACTCGAACACCGGGGAGCTGTTTTTT. Its translation is CASTTGGDSNTGELFF. The complete variable domain, with remaining parts taken from reference TRBV9 and TRBJ2-2, reads DSGVTQTPKHLITATGQRVTLRCSPRSGDLSVYWYQQSLDQGLQFLIQYYNGEERAKGNILERFSAQQFPDLHSELNLSSLELGDSALYFCASTTGGDSNTGELFFGEGSRLTVL.

V gene TRBV3-1 (or the pseudogene TRBV3-2) combines with J gene TRBJ2-7; 8 positions match TRBD1. Germline values: CDR1 LGHDT, CDR2 YNNKEL (reference sequence). The CDR3 is 15 residues long. After removal of 5 bases from V and 0 bases from J, the junction contained 6 bases not matched to a gene. The CDR3 region is CASSFWTGSSYEQYF. CDR3 DNA: TGTGCCAGCAGCTTCTGGACAGGGAGCTCCTACGAGCAGTACTTC.

V is TRBV2 and J is TRBJ2-3; D gene ambiguous. Germline CDR1 is SNHLY and CDR2 is FYNNEI. This CDR3 has 12 amino acids. V was pared by 5 bases and J by 2 bases, with 5 bases between. The CDR3 region is CASSLNTDTQYF. The CDR3, as DNA: TGTGCCAGCAGTCTTAACACAGATACGCAGTATTTT.

The CDR3 sequence: CSGGQPYNEQFF. CDR3 coding DNA: TGCAGCGGTGGGCAGCCCTACAATGAGCAGTTCTTC. The J gene is TRBJ2-1, the V gene TRBV29-1; the D is unclear. The V end was cut by 7 bases, the J end by 2 bases, with 9 bases between. CDR3 length: 12 amino acids. CDR1 SQVTM and CDR2 ANQGSEA come from the germline V gene.

The V gene is TRBV5-1, the J gene TRBJ2-5; 7 bases map to TRBD2. Per germline, CDR1 SGHRS and CDR2 YFSETQ. V gave up 9 bases and J gave up 2 bases; unmatched junction bases: 10. There are 14 residues in the CDR3. In nucleotides, the CDR3 is TGCGCCACCTCGAAGGGCGGGAGTCAAGAGACCCAGTACTTC. As protein: CATSKGGSQETQYF.

The gene calls are TRBV2 and TRBJ2-2; TRBD1 aligns across 8 bases. The CDR3 is 12 amino acids. Germline V lookup: CDR1 SNHLY, CDR2 FYNNEI. Trimming removed 8 bases from V and 5 bases from J; junction bases left unmatched: 1. CDR3: CASDRGTGELFF. CDR3 DNA sequence: TGTGCCAGCGACAGGGGAACCGGGGAGCTGTTTTTT.

In its sample, this clone ranks as medium-sized. The chain employs TRBV12-3 or TRBV12-4 and TRBJ1-2; 7 bases are a match to TRBD1. With V trimmed by 6 bases and J by 7 bases, 8 bases remained unmatched. The CDR3 has 13 residues. The CDR3 bases are TGTGCCAGCAGCTCCCGACAGGGTGTTGGCTACACCTTC. Amino acid sequence: CASSSRQGVGYTF.

In nucleotides, the CDR3 is TGCGCCAGCAGTGGACAGAACCTAGCGGGAGCGAGGGAGCAGTACTTC. This encodes CASSGQNLAGAREQYF. The rearrangement uses TRBV5-1 and TRBJ2-7, with TRBD2 matching 10 bases. The trim removed 5 bases at V and 7 bases at J, leaving 15 bases unmatched. The CDR3 is 16 amino acids. Germline loops: CDR1 SGHRS, CDR2 YFSETQ.

The CDR3, as DNA: TGTGCCAGCAGCTTAGGTAATGCAGATACGCAGTATTTT. It codes for CASSLGNADTQYF. V usage is TRBV11-3 and J usage is TRBJ2-3; D gene uncertain. The CDR3 loop spans 13 amino acids. The V gene lost 1 base and the J gene lost 4 bases, with 6 bases spanning the gap. Per the germline V gene, CDR1 is SGHNT and CDR2 is YENEEA.

J is TRBJ1-5 and V is TRBV7-2, with 7 bases aligning to TRBD1. Germline trimming cut 5 bases from V and 2 bases from J; bases unmatched to any gene: 9. The CDR3 has 16 amino acids. CDR1 is SGHTA and CDR2 is FQGNSA in the germline V gene. CDR3 region: CASSGTGAGGNQPQHF. Written as DNA, the CDR3 is TGTGCCAGCAGCGGTACAGGGGCAGGGGGCAATCAGCCCCAGCATTTT. Full variable domain (remainder filled in from reference TRBV7-2 and TRBJ1-5): GAGVSQSPSNKVTEKGKDVELRCDPISGHTALYWYRQSLGQGLEFLIYFQGNSAPDKSGLPSDRFSAERTGGSVSTLTIQRTQQEDSAVYLCASSGTGAGGNQPQHFGDGTRLSIL.

The rearrangement joins TRBV4-2 to TRBJ1-6; D possibly corresponds to TRBD1 (6 bases). CDR1 is LGHNA, CDR2 YNFKEQ, per germline. This CDR3 spans 14 amino acids. Trimming removed 1 base at V and 7 bases at J, with 8 bases between. CDR3 in amino acids: CASSQGGTNSPLHF. In DNA form, the CDR3 reads TGTGCCAGCAGCCAAGGGGGGACAAATTCACCCCTCCACTTT.

This clone was found a few times. This chain links TRBV19 with TRBJ2-5; no reliable D call. V lost 4 bases and J 5 bases, leaving 11 bases between the germline ends. Germline V gene lookup returns CDR1 LNHDA and CDR2 SQIVND (reference sequence). There are 13 residues in the CDR3. For the CDR3, the DNA is TGTGCCAGTAGTACATTCCCCGGGGAGACCCAGTACTTC. Amino acids: CASSTFPGETQYF.

This chain links TRBV19 with TRBJ2-7; D is perhaps TRBD2 (6 bases). This CDR3 comprises 15 residues. CDR1 and CDR2 (germline): LNHDA, SQIVND (reference sequence). The V end lost 2 bases, the J end lost 2 bases, and 13 bases lay between the germline ends. CDR3 nucleotide sequence: TGTGCCAGTAGTATAAGCGCGGGATCGCCCTACGAGCAGTACTTC. Protein: CASSISAGSPYEQYF.

Of note for this clone: A read error may account for a junction end that differs from germline. The rearrangement uses TRBV28 and TRBJ2-5; D is perhaps TRBD1 (5 bases). CDR3 size: 11 residues. Germline CDR1 reads MDHEN; CDR2 reads SYDVKM. CDR3 sequence (DNA): TGTGCCAGCCACGGACAAGAAGATAGTGACTTC. Protein sequence: CASHGQEDSDF.

The V gene is TRBV6-5, the J gene TRBJ2-7; TRBD2 agrees at 9 bases. This CDR3 spans 13 amino acids. Germline CDR1 reads MNHEY; CDR2 reads SVGAGI. This CDR3 is CAGRTSGFYEQYF. The CDR3 bases are TGTGCTGGGAGAACTAGCGGGTTTTACGAGCAGTACTTC.

This clone was recorded a few times. The rearrangement links TRBV5-1 to TRBJ1-1; TRBD1 aligns across 10 bases. This CDR3 is built from 13 residues. The J segment lost 11 bases and the V segment lost 0 bases, leaving 4 bases of the junction unmatched. Germline V gives CDR1 SGHRS, CDR2 YFSETQ. The CDR3 protein is CASSLERTGGAFF. The CDR3 nucleotides read TGCGCCAGCAGCTTGGAACGGACAGGGGGGGCTTTCTTT.

V is TRBV11-2 and J is TRBJ1-4, with D tentatively TRBD1 (5 bases). Germline V CDR1 and CDR2: SGHAT, FQNNGV. V was trimmed by 4 bases and J by 3 bases, leaving 15 bases between them. CDR3 length: 16 residues. CDR3 sequence: CASSSNQGSPNEKLFF. The DNA of the CDR3 is TGTGCCAGCAGCTCCAATCAGGGATCCCCTAATGAAAAACTGTTTTTT. Complete variable domain (other parts from reference TRBV11-2 and TRBJ1-4): EAGVAQSPRYKIIEKRQSVAFWCNPISGHATLYWYQQILGQGPKLLIQFQNNGVVDDSQLPKDRFSAERLKGVDSTLKIQPAKLEDSAVYLCASSSNQGSPNEKLFFGSGTQLSVL.

The chain couples TRBV4-2 to TRBJ2-1, with 8 positions matching TRBD2. Germline V gene sequence: CDR1 LGHNA, CDR2 YNFKEQ. The CDR3 sequence is 17 residues long. Trimming at V came to 1 base and at J to 0 bases, leaving 5 bases not matched to a gene. CDR3 bases: TGTGCCAGCAGCCAAGGGGGCAGCGGGAGCTCCTACAATGAGCAGTTCTTC. It yields the protein CASSQGGSGSSYNEQFF.